Sequencing of this T cell receptor (beta chain) was carried out in a study of early T cells in non-severe SARS-CoV-2 infection. Study-wide background: Sequenced bulk RNA came from whole blood that was unsorted, and chains were unpaired.

Attached unique molecular identifiers marked individual cDNA molecules. MiXCR, applied by TCRdb to the 5' RACE reads, yields one record per CDR3 protein. The data show 85,000 to 120,000 distinct CDR3 sequences, 10% to 15% seen once. With respect to this clonotype: Its antigen is not identified.

Study findings and constraints: VDJdb matching favored anti-spike CD8 responses, missing private and CD4 specificities.

Specimen: whole blood. This clonotype was obtained from an adult who was a healthcare worker with PCR-confirmed SARS-CoV-2 infection or an uninfected control (not recorded which).

This CDR3 reads CASTPGGGNSPLHF. CDR3 nucleotides: TGTGCCAGCACTCCAGGCGGGGGAAATTCACCCCTCCACTTT. This rearrangement joins TRBV7-9 to TRBJ1-6, with D perhaps TRBD1 (5 bases). Germline CDR1 SEHNR, CDR2 FQNEAQ (reference sequence). V was pared by 7 bases and J by 7 bases, with 14 bases between. The CDR3 has 14 amino acids.